This record looks at one TCR beta chain sequence and its context. This record belongs to a study of blood T cell repertoires in COVID-19. Study-wide background: The United States, Italy and Spain supplied acute and convalescent COVID-19 samples. PBMCs, B-cell-depleted T cells, or T cells were the source of the cDNA or gDNA that made up the material.

Trimming removed 0 bases from V and 2 bases from J; junction bases left unmatched: 7. Germline-derived CDR1 and CDR2 are MGHRA and YSYEKL. CDR3 length equals 16 residues. Seattle-derived patients entered the study during active infection and were followed longitudinally. How the authors handled the data: Quantification of nucleated cells was approximated via reference gene primer amplification. The protocol was immunoSEQ multiplex PCR, while the TCRdb copy is restricted to in-frame clones and leaves out a portion. That table supplies the V and J calls and clone size; D and trimming were determined from the DNA. The table records some 160,000 clones, around 86% of them present only once.

Source material: peripheral blood. The chain links TRBV4-1 to TRBJ2-7; 7 bases are shared with TRBD1. The sequence came from a woman aged 80 or older with COVID-19, enrolled during active disease. The CDR3 nucleotides read TGCGCCAGCAGCCAAGATTATGGGACAGCCGCCTACGAGCAGTACTTC. Its translation: CASSQDYGTAAYEQYF.